This TCR beta chain derives from a study of cytomegalovirus exposure and HLA in healthy donors. Turning to this clone: Its antigen remains unidentified.

Study results and caveats: Apparent HLA restriction characterized most CMV-associated TCR beta chains in a later analysis. A previous analysis found most TCR beta V segments productive roughly 87% or roughly 30% of the time. A few chains linked to CMV were shown in vitro to be specific for CMV antigens. Roughly uniform depth of sequencing across donors was assumed in presence/absence analyses.

Vbeta (60) and Jbeta (13) primers were used in the PCR. The data were produced by immunoSEQ multiplex PCR, yet TCRdb's version contains in-frame clones alone and is incomplete. The sample lists over 100,000 clones, around three quarters occurring once. Trimming cost V 5 bases and J 1 base; bases outside gene matches: 7. Germline V CDR1 and CDR2: LNHDA, SQIVND (reference sequence). The CDR3 totals 15 residues. This clonotype was obtained from a male donor in good health and CMV-seropositive. Specimen: PBMCs. The rearrangement uses TRBV19 and TRBJ1-1; 7 bases line up with TRBD1. CDR3 region: CASSSDRVSNTEAFF. The CDR3 region has the DNA TGTGCCAGTAGTTCTGACAGGGTTTCGAACACTGAAGCTTTCTTT.